These T cell receptor beta chains were read from a single sample in a study of cytotoxic CD8 clonotypes in ibrutinib-treated CLL. Sequencing was performed with immunoSEQ multiplex PCR; in TCRdb, only in-frame clones are kept and a portion is missing. Of some 140,000 clones in the sample, around 80% are singletons; the top ten hold around 13%. Sequences were derived from PBMCs, sampled after 12 months of ibrutinib treatment. The source of these receptors is a human donor with chronic lymphocytic leukemia. Both conserved end residues are part of each CDR3. Each record gives: J gene, V gene, D gene, clone size, CDR3 DNA, CDR3 protein. A D gene is named only where the DNA matches it firmly. Some rows have no size entry. The others give once, few or many, or a class for an expanded clone.

j_call: TRBJ2-7
v_call: TRBV2
d_call: TRBD1
clone_size: .
cdr3_nt: TGTGCCAGCACTGTTTCGGGACAGGGAGCCTACGAGCAGTACTTC
cdr3_aa: CASTVSGQGAYEQYF

j_call: TRBJ2-7
v_call: TRBV5-4
d_call: TRBD1
clone_size: .
cdr3_nt: TGTGCCAGCAGCTCCGGGACAGGGGGAAGTGAGCAGTACTTC
cdr3_aa: CASSSGTGGSEQYF

j_call: TRBJ2-1
v_call: TRBV7-2
d_call: .
clone_size: .
cdr3_nt: TGTGCCAGCAGCTTAGTCGGGGGAGGACCTAACAATGAGCAGTTCTTC
cdr3_aa: CASSLVGGGPNNEQFF

j_call: TRBJ1-4
v_call: TRBV5-1
d_call: .
clone_size: .
cdr3_nt: TGCGCCAGCAGCTTTGCTCCGGGGGCGGGTGAAAAACTGTTTTTT
cdr3_aa: CASSFAPGAGEKLFF

j_call: TRBJ1-2
v_call: TRBV25-1
d_call: TRBD1
clone_size: few
cdr3_nt: TGTGCCAGCAGCCAGTTATCGACAGGGGGCATCTATGGCTACACCTTC
cdr3_aa: CASSQLSTGGIYGYTF

j_call: TRBJ2-7
v_call: TRBV2
d_call: TRBD1
clone_size: .
cdr3_nt: TGTGCCAGCAGGGGACAGTACGAGCAGTACTTC
cdr3_aa: CASRGQYEQYF

j_call: TRBJ2-7
v_call: TRBV15
d_call: .
clone_size: once
cdr3_nt: TGTGCCACCAGCCGCAGGGGCGGCTACGAGCAGTACTTC
cdr3_aa: CATSRRGGYEQYF

j_call: TRBJ1-2
v_call: TRBV6-6
d_call: .
clone_size: .
cdr3_nt: TGTGCCAGCAGTTACTCGATACCAGGGCATAACTATGGCTACACCTTC
cdr3_aa: CASSYSIPGHNYGYTF

j_call: TRBJ2-7
v_call: TRBV29-1
d_call: .
clone_size: .
cdr3_nt: TGCAGCGTCCGGGGAGTCGAGCAGTACTTC
cdr3_aa: CSVRGVEQYF

j_call: TRBJ1-2
v_call: TRBV2
d_call: .
clone_size: .
cdr3_nt: TGTGCCAGCAGTACCTGGGGAGAGCAGGGCTACACCTTC
cdr3_aa: CASSTWGEQGYTF

j_call: TRBJ2-5
v_call: TRBV2
d_call: TRBD2
clone_size: once
cdr3_nt: TGTGCCAGCACCGGGGGGTGGGCTAGCGAAGGGACCCAGTACTTC
cdr3_aa: CASTGGWASEGTQYF

j_call: TRBJ2-7
v_call: TRBV19
d_call: TRBD1
clone_size: .
cdr3_nt: TGTGCCAGTAGACTGGACAGGTTTTCCTACGAGCAGTACTTC
cdr3_aa: CASRLDRFSYEQYF

j_call: TRBJ2-1
v_call: TRBV19
d_call: TRBD2
clone_size: .
cdr3_nt: TGTGCCAGTAAAGCCCTAGCGGGAGATAGATACAATGAGCAGTTCTTC
cdr3_aa: CASKALAGDRYNEQFF

j_call: TRBJ2-5
v_call: TRBV11-2
d_call: .
clone_size: .
cdr3_nt: TGTGCCAGCAGCCTCCGATGGGATCAAGAGACCCAGTACTTC
cdr3_aa: CASSLRWDQETQYF

j_call: TRBJ1-4
v_call: TRBV7-9
d_call: .
clone_size: .
cdr3_nt: TGTGCCAGCAGCTTAGGATTCGGCGGTGCAACTAATGAAAAACTGTTTTTT
cdr3_aa: CASSLGFGGATNEKLFF

j_call: TRBJ2-7
v_call: TRBV11-2
d_call: .
clone_size: .
cdr3_nt: TGTGCCAGCAGCTTCACTACAGCCTACGAGCAGTACTTC
cdr3_aa: CASSFTTAYEQYF

j_call: TRBJ2-5
v_call: TRBV15
d_call: .
clone_size: .
cdr3_nt: TGTGCCACCAGCAGAGATCCGTCGGGGACCCAGTACTTC
cdr3_aa: CATSRDPSGTQYF

j_call: TRBJ2-3
v_call: TRBV27
d_call: .
clone_size: .
cdr3_nt: TGTGCCAGCAGTCCCCGGTCCCGGGACCTAAACACAGATACGCAGTATTTT
cdr3_aa: CASSPRSRDLNTDTQYF

j_call: TRBJ2-1
v_call: TRBV21-1
d_call: .
clone_size: .
cdr3_nt: TGTGCCAGCAGCAACGGAACAGTGAACAACAATGAGCAGTTCTTC
cdr3_aa: CASSNGTVNNNEQFF

j_call: TRBJ2-3
v_call: TRBV5-1
d_call: .
clone_size: .
cdr3_nt: TGCGCCAGCAGCTTCGAAGGGATAGATACGCAGTATTTT
cdr3_aa: CASSFEGIDTQYF

j_call: TRBJ2-7
v_call: TRBV7-9
d_call: TRBD2
clone_size: .
cdr3_nt: TGTGCCAGCAGCTTAGTTCCTAGCGGGAGCTACGAGCAGTACTTC
cdr3_aa: CASSLVPSGSYEQYF

j_call: TRBJ2-3
v_call: TRBV9
d_call: TRBD2
clone_size: .
cdr3_nt: TGTGCCAGCAGCTTCTCCGGGACTAATCCAGATACGCAGTATTTT
cdr3_aa: CASSFSGTNPDTQYF

j_call: TRBJ2-3
v_call: TRBV7-9
d_call: .
clone_size: .
cdr3_nt: TGTGCCAGCAGCTTAGCGATGGCGGGTACGCAGTATTTT
cdr3_aa: CASSLAMAGTQYF

j_call: TRBJ2-7
v_call: TRBV6-1
d_call: TRBD1
clone_size: .
cdr3_nt: TGTGCCAGCAACCCGGGACAGGGTCCCTACGAGCAGTACTTC
cdr3_aa: CASNPGQGPYEQYF

j_call: TRBJ1-2
v_call: TRBV6-6
d_call: TRBD1
clone_size: .
cdr3_nt: TGTGCCAGCAGTGGGGACAGGGAGGAGTATGGCTACACCTTC
cdr3_aa: CASSGDREEYGYTF

j_call: TRBJ1-2
v_call: TRBV27
d_call: .
clone_size: .
cdr3_nt: TGTGCCAGCAGTTTAACAGGGTTTGGCTACACCTTC
cdr3_aa: CASSLTGFGYTF

j_call: TRBJ2-7
v_call: TRBV5-8
d_call: TRBD1
clone_size: .
cdr3_nt: TGTGCCAGCAGCCCTACAGGGGAATCGACCTACGAGCAGTACTTC
cdr3_aa: CASSPTGESTYEQYF

j_call: TRBJ1-2
v_call: TRBV4-2
d_call: .
clone_size: .
cdr3_nt: TGTGCCAGCAGCCAAGGCGACATCTATGGCTACACCTTC
cdr3_aa: CASSQGDIYGYTF

j_call: TRBJ2-5
v_call: TRBV7-3
d_call: TRBD2
clone_size: .
cdr3_nt: TGTGCCAGCAGTCGAGGGCTAGCGGGAGGTTGGGAGACCCAGTACTTC
cdr3_aa: CASSRGLAGGWETQYF

j_call: TRBJ2-3
v_call: TRBV5-1
d_call: .
clone_size: .
cdr3_nt: TGCGCCAGCAGCTTGGTCAGGGTAACAGATACGCAGTATTTT
cdr3_aa: CASSLVRVTDTQYF

j_call: TRBJ1-3
v_call: TRBV30
d_call: .
clone_size: .
cdr3_nt: TGTGCCTGGAGCGGTGCCGGAAACACCATATATTTT
cdr3_aa: CAWSGAGNTIYF

j_call: TRBJ1-2
v_call: TRBV6-5
d_call: TRBD1
clone_size: .
cdr3_nt: TGTGCCAGCAGCCGAGACAGGGTTTATGGCTACACCTTC
cdr3_aa: CASSRDRVYGYTF

j_call: TRBJ1-5
v_call: TRBV29-1
d_call: .
clone_size: .
cdr3_nt: TGCAGCGTGCAAACCGGCGATCAGCCCCAGCATTTT
cdr3_aa: CSVQTGDQPQHF

j_call: TRBJ2-1
v_call: TRBV18
d_call: .
clone_size: .
cdr3_nt: TGTGCCAGCTCACCATTGCGAGACTTCGGGGAGCAGTTCTTC
cdr3_aa: CASSPLRDFGEQFF

j_call: TRBJ2-1
v_call: TRBV2
d_call: TRBD2
clone_size: .
cdr3_nt: TGTGCCAGCAGTGCACTAGCGGGAGTCGGTAATGAGCAGTTCTTC
cdr3_aa: CASSALAGVGNEQFF

j_call: TRBJ1-1
v_call: TRBV5-1
d_call: TRBD1
clone_size: .
cdr3_nt: TGCGCCAGCAGCTTCACCGGACAGGGGGCTGAAGCTTTCTTT
cdr3_aa: CASSFTGQGAEAFF

j_call: TRBJ2-7
v_call: TRBV10-3
d_call: TRBD2
clone_size: few
cdr3_nt: TGTGCCATCAGTGGGGGACTAGCGGGAGGGCGGAACGAGCAGTACTTC
cdr3_aa: CAISGGLAGGRNEQYF

j_call: TRBJ1-5
v_call: TRBV4-1
d_call: .
clone_size: .
cdr3_nt: TGCGCCAGCAGCCAAGTTGCAGCCCAGCCCCAGCATTTT
cdr3_aa: CASSQVAAQPQHF

j_call: TRBJ2-3
v_call: TRBV11-2
d_call: .
clone_size: once
cdr3_nt: TGTGCCAGCAGCTTATTCGGAAGCACAGATACGCAGTATTTT
cdr3_aa: CASSLFGSTDTQYF

j_call: TRBJ2-7
v_call: TRBV4-2
d_call: .
clone_size: .
cdr3_nt: TGTGCCAGCAGCCAAGGACAGGATCGAATCCTTGACTTC
cdr3_aa: CASSQGQDRILDF

j_call: TRBJ1-3
v_call: TRBV15
d_call: .
clone_size: .
cdr3_nt: TGTGCCACCAGCAGAGACCCCGGGTCTGGAAACACCATATATTTT
cdr3_aa: CATSRDPGSGNTIYF

j_call: TRBJ2-3
v_call: TRBV5-4
d_call: TRBD2
clone_size: .
cdr3_nt: TGTGCCAGCAGCCCGAAGGGCGGGAGGTCCGGAGATACGCAGTATTTT
cdr3_aa: CASSPKGGRSGDTQYF

j_call: TRBJ1-2
v_call: TRBV2
d_call: .
clone_size: once
cdr3_nt: TGTGCCAGCAGTGACGGCCCTAACTATGGCTACACCTTC
cdr3_aa: CASSDGPNYGYTF

j_call: TRBJ2-7
v_call: TRBV27
d_call: TRBD2
clone_size: .
cdr3_nt: TGTGCCAGCAGTTCAGCTGGGACTAGCCGAGACGAGCAGTACTTC
cdr3_aa: CASSSAGTSRDEQYF

j_call: TRBJ2-4
v_call: TRBV12-5
d_call: TRBD2
clone_size: .
cdr3_nt: TGTGCTAGTGGGGGGACTAGCGGACAAAACATTCAGTACTTC
cdr3_aa: CASGGTSGQNIQYF

j_call: TRBJ2-3
v_call: TRBV27
d_call: .
clone_size: once
cdr3_nt: TGTGCCAGCAGGCCACTAGCTCTCCAGCGGGATACGCAGTATTTT
cdr3_aa: CASRPLALQRDTQYF

j_call: TRBJ1-2
v_call: TRBV7-8
d_call: .
clone_size: .
cdr3_nt: TGTGCCAGCAGCTTAATGAGCGGACCGACTGGCTATGGCTACACCTTC
cdr3_aa: CASSLMSGPTGYGYTF

j_call: TRBJ2-7
v_call: TRBV15
d_call: .
clone_size: .
cdr3_nt: TGTGCCACCAGCAAAAGCGAGGTTTTGCCATACGAGCAGTACTTC
cdr3_aa: CATSKSEVLPYEQYF

j_call: TRBJ2-1
v_call: TRBV9
d_call: TRBD2
clone_size: .
cdr3_nt: TGTGCCAGCAGCCCTTTTCTAGCGGGTTTCAACAATGAGCAGTTCTTC
cdr3_aa: CASSPFLAGFNNEQFF

j_call: TRBJ2-7
v_call: TRBV28
d_call: TRBD1
clone_size: .
cdr3_nt: TGTGCCAGCAGTGGACAGGAGGACGAGCAGTACTTC
cdr3_aa: CASSGQEDEQYF

j_call: TRBJ2-1
v_call: TRBV27
d_call: TRBD2
clone_size: .
cdr3_nt: TGTGCCAGCAGACGACCTAGACTAGCGGGAGGGCCGCCCTACAATGAGCAGTTCTTC
cdr3_aa: CASRRPRLAGGPPYNEQFF